These 7 T cell receptor beta chains were all obtained from the same sample, sequenced in a study of cytomegalovirus exposure and HLA in healthy donors. The PCR used 60 Vbeta and 13 Jbeta primers. Using immunoSEQ multiplex PCR, the repertoire was profiled, and TCRdb retains in-frame clones only, with some absent. The table records around 110,000 clones, around 79% of them present only once. Sequenced: PBMCs. The receptors were gathered from a man between 60 and 70 years old in good health and CMV-seronegative.

The chain has TRBV13 and TRBJ1-4; 8 bases agree with TRBD1. With V trimmed by 4 bases and J by 8 bases, 9 bases remained unmatched. The CDR3 length is 15 residues. Germline values: CDR1 PRHDT, CDR2 FYEKMQ (reference sequence). For the CDR3, the DNA is TGTGCCAGCAGCTCCCCCGGACAGGGCGAGGAAAAACTGTTTTTT. As protein: CASSSPGQGEEKLFF.

The chain uses TRBV5-6 and TRBJ1-3; no clear D gene. V was shortened by 0 bases and J by 2 bases, with 15 bases between the two germline ends. CDR1 is SGHDT, CDR2 YYEEEE, per germline. This CDR3 has 17 amino acids. The CDR3 reads CASSLARTYRAGNTIYF. The CDR3 coding sequence is TGTGCCAGCAGCTTGGCCCGGACTTATCGAGCTGGAAACACCATATATTTT.

This clone has just one count. V gene TRBV7-2 combines with J gene TRBJ2-7; possibly TRBD2 for D (5 bases). Germline V gives CDR1 SGHTA, CDR2 FQGNSA. V was pared by 2 bases and J by 3 bases, with 14 bases between. The CDR3 length is 15 residues. The CDR3, as DNA: TGTGCCAGCAGCTTAATCGGCGAGGGTGGCTACGAGCAGTACTTC. It encodes CASSLIGEGGYEQYF.

The chain combines TRBV18 with TRBJ1-2, with D unresolved. V was cut by 4 bases and J by 7 bases, with 13 bases left in between. CDR1 KGHSH and CDR2 LQKENI come from the germline V gene. This CDR3 region has 13 residues. CDR3 in DNA: TGTGCCAGCTCACGTACAGTCCCCTGTGGCTACACCTTC. Its translation is CASSRTVPCGYTF.

The chain recombines TRBV5-8 with TRBJ2-1, with D maybe TRBD1 (5 bases). V shed 1 base and J shed 3 bases, with 5 bases lying between them. CDR3 length equals 13 residues. Germline-derived CDR1 and CDR2 are SGHTS and YDEGEE. The CDR3 nucleotides read TGTGCCAGCAGCTTGACAGGCTACAATGAGCAGTTCTTC. It is translated as CASSLTGYNEQFF.

CDR3 coding DNA: TGTGCCAGCTCACCGTTGGGACTAGCGGGATCCGGGGAGCTGTTTTTT. This encodes CASSPLGLAGSGELFF. V and J are TRBV18 and TRBJ2-2; 13 bases are a match to TRBD2. The CDR3 contains 16 residues. The V and J ends lost 3 bases and 6 bases, in that order; junction bases with no gene match: 4. Germline CDR1 and CDR2: KGHSH and LQKENI. The whole variable domain, remainder taken from reference TRBV18 and TRBJ2-2, is NAGVMQNPRHLVRRRGQEARLRCSPMKGHSHVYWYRQLPEEGLKFMVYLQKENIIDESGMPKERFSAEFPKEGPSILRIQQVVRGDSAAYFCASSPLGLAGSGELFFGEGSRLTVL.

This clone has just one count. J is TRBJ2-7 and V is TRBV9, with 8 bases matching TRBD1. The trim removed 4 bases at V and 5 bases at J, leaving 8 bases unmatched. The CDR3 is made up of 14 amino acids. CDR1 is SGDLS and CDR2 is YYNGEE in the germline V gene. CDR3 nucleotide sequence: TGTGCCAGCAGCCCCCGGACAGGGAGCGACGAGCAGTACTTC. Amino acid sequence: CASSPRTGSDEQYF.